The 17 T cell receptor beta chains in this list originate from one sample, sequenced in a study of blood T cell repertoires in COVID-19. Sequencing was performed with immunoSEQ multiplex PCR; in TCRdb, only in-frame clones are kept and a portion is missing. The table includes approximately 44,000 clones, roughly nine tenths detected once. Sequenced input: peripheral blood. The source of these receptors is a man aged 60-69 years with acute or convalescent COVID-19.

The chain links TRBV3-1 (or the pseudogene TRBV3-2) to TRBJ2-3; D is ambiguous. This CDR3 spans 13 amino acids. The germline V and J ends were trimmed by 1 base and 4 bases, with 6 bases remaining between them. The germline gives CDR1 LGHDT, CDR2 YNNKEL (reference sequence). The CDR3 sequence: CASSQAGPDTQYF. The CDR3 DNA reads TGTGCCAGCAGCCAAGCGGGTCCAGATACGCAGTATTTT.

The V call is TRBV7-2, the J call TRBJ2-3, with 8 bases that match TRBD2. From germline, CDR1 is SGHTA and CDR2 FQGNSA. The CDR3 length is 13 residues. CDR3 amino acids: CAWGSGGGDTQYF. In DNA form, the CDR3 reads TGTGCTTGGGGGAGCGGGGGTGGAGATACGCAGTATTTT.

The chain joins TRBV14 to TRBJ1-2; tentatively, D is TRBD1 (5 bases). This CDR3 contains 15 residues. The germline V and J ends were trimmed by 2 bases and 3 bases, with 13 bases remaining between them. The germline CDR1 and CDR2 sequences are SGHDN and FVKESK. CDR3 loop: CASSQMGGEDYGYTF. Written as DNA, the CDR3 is TGTGCCAGCAGCCAAATGGGAGGGGAAGACTATGGCTACACCTTC. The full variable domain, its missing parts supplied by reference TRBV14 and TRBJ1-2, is EAGVTQFPSHSVIEKGQTVTLRCDPISGHDNLYWYRRVMGKEIKFLLHFVKESKQDESGMPNNRFLAERTGGTYSTLKVQPAELEDSGVYFCASSQMGGEDYGYTFGSGTRLTVV.

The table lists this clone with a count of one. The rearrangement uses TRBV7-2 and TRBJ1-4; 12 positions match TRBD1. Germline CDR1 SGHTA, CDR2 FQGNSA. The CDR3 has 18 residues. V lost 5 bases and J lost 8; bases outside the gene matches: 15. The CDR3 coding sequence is TGTGCCAGCAGCCCACAGTCCCGGGACAGGGGGCTAGGGGAAAAACTGTTTTTT. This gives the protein CASSPQSRDRGLGEKLFF.

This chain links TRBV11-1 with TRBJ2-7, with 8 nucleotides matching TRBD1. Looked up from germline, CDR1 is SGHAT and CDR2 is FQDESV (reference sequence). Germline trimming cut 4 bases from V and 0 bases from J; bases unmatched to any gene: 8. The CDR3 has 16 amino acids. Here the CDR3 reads CASSSPQGVSSYEQYF. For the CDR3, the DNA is TGTGCCAGCAGCTCCCCACAGGGGGTAAGCTCCTACGAGCAGTACTTC.

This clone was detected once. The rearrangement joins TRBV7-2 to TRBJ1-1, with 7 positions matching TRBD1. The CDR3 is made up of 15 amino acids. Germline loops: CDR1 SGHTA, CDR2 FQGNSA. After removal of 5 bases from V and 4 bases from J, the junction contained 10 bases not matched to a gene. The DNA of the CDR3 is TGTGCCAGCAGCCCCACGAGACAGGGTGCCACTGAAGCTTTCTTT. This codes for CASSPTRQGATEAFF. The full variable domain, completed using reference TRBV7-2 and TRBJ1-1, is GAGVSQSPSNKVTEKGKDVELRCDPISGHTALYWYRQSLGQGLEFLIYFQGNSAPDKSGLPSDRFSAERTGGSVSTLTIQRTQQEDSAVYLCASSPTRQGATEAFFGQGTRLTVV.

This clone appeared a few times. CDR3 sequence (DNA): TGTGCCAGCAGCCAAGTGTCGTTCTCCTCTGGAAACACCATATATTTT. Translation: CASSQVSFSSGNTIYF. J is TRBJ1-3 and V is TRBV3-1 (or the pseudogene TRBV3-2), with unresolved D. V lost 1 base and J lost 0, with 10 bases in between. Germline V gene data show CDR1 as LGHDT and CDR2 as YNNKEL (reference sequence). This CDR3 region has 16 residues.

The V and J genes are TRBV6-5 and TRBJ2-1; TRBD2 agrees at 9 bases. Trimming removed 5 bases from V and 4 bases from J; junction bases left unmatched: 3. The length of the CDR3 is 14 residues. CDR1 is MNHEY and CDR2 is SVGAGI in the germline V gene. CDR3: CASSISGGYNEQFF. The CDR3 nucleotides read TGTGCCAGCAGTATCAGCGGGGGGTACAATGAGCAGTTCTTC.

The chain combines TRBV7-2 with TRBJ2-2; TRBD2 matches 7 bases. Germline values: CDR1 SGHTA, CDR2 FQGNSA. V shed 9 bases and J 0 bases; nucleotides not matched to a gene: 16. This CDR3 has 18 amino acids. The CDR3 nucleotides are TGTGCCAGTATGGGAGCGGGGCCTGGTAGAGCGAACACCGGGGAGCTGTTTTTT. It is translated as CASMGAGPGRANTGELFF. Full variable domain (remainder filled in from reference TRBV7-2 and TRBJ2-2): GAGVSQSPSNKVTEKGKDVELRCDPISGHTALYWYRQSLGQGLEFLIYFQGNSAPDKSGLPSDRFSAERTGGSVSTLTIQRTQQEDSAVYLCASMGAGPGRANTGELFFGEGSRLTVL.

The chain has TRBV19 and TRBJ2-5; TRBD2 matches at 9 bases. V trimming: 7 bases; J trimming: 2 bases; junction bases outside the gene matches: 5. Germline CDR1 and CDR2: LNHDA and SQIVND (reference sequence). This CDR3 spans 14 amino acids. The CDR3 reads CASNKRGAQETQYF. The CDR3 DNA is TGTGCCAGTAACAAGCGGGGGGCTCAAGAGACCCAGTACTTC.

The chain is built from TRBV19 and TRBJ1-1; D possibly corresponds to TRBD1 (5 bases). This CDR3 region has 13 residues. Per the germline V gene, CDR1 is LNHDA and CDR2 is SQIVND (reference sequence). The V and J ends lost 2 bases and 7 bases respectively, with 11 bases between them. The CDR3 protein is CASSITAGLEAFF. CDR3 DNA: TGTGCCAGTAGTATAACGGCGGGACTTGAAGCTTTCTTT.

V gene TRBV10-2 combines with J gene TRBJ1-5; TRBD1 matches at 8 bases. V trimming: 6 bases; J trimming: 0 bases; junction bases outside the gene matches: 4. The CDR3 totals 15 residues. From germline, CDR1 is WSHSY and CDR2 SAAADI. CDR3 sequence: CASRDRAHSNQPQHF. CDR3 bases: TGCGCCAGCAGGGACAGGGCTCATAGCAATCAGCCCCAGCATTTT.

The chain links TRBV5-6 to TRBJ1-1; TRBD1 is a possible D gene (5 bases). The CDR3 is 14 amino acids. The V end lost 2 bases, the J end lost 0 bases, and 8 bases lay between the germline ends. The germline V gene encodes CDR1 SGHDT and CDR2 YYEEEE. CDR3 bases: TGTGCCAGCAGCTTACAGACAGTGAACACTGAAGCTTTCTTT. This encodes CASSLQTVNTEAFF.

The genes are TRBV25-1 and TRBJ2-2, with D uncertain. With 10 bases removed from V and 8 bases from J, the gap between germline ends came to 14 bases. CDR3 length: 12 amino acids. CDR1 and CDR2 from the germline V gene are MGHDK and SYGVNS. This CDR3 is CAIQSLQGELFF. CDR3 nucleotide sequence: TGTGCCATTCAGAGTTTACAGGGGGAGCTGTTTTTT.

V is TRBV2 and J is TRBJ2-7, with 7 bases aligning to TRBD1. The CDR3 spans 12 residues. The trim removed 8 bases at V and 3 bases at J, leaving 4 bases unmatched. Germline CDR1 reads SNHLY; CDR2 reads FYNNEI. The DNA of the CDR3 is TGTGCCAGCGCGGCAGGGGGCTACGAGCAGTACTTC. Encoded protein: CASAAGGYEQYF.

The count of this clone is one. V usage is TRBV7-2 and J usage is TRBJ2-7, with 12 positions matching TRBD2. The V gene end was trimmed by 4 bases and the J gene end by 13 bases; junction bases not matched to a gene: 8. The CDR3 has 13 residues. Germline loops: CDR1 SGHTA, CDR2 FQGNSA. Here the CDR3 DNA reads TGTGCCAGCAGCTCCCAACGGACTAGCGGGGTATACTTC. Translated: CASSSQRTSGVYF.

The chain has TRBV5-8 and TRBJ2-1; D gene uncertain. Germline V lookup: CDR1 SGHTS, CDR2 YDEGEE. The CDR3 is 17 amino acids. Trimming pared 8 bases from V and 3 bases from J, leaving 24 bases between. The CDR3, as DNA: TGTGCCAGGAGACCCTACTATGAGCGTCCTAACTACAATGAGCAGTTCTTC. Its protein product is CARRPYYERPNYNEQFF.